This entry is about one T cell receptor beta chain. Its antigen is unidentified. This entry belongs to a study of cytomegalovirus exposure and HLA in healthy donors. Study-wide results and caveats: Productive rates of about 87% or about 30% were seen for most TCR beta V segments in an earlier analysis.

The CDR3 contains 12 residues. From germline, CDR1 is SQVTM and CDR2 ANQGSEA. The germline V and J ends were trimmed by 6 bases and 7 bases, with 15 bases remaining between them. Among the donors, all were healthy bone marrow donors. This PCR relied on a set of 60 Vbeta primers and 13 Jbeta primers. How the authors handled the data: Roughly 11 million of the 75 million to 95 million unique TCR beta chains counted in a later analysis were shared. Produced via immunoSEQ multiplex PCR; TCRdb's table is partial and in-frame only. That table supplies the V and J calls and clone size; D and trimming were determined from the DNA. The sample includes about 200,000 clones, around 87% of them seen just once.

Sequenced: PBMCs. The gene calls are TRBV29-1 and TRBJ1-2; TRBD1 is a possible D gene (6 bases). The origin of this receptor is a woman aged 18-30 years in good health and CMV-seronegative. CDR3 loop: CSVSGAGGGYTF. CDR3 coding DNA: TGCAGCGTGTCAGGGGCGGGAGGTGGCTACACCTTC.